Listed below are T cell receptor beta chains from one sample, sequenced in a study of blood T cell repertoires in COVID-19. The repertoire was sequenced with immunoSEQ multiplex PCR; TCRdb's copy has only in-frame clones and lacks some. There are under 300,000 clones in the sample; about 93% occur only once, and over 0.8% lies in the top ten. Material for sequencing was peripheral blood. The receptors derive from a young man with COVID-19, enrolled during active disease. Each CDR3 is given with its conserved first and last residue. The order of the fields is clone size, V gene, J gene, D gene, CDR3 protein, CDR3 DNA. The D gene is left open where the match is weak. Clone size is given for some rows only: seen once, a few or many times, or a class if the clone is expanded.

once	TRBV5-5	TRBJ2-1	TRBD2	CASSSHSGGPSNEQFF	TGTGCCAGCAGCTCCCATAGCGGGGGCCCGTCCAATGAGCAGTTCTTC
NA	TRBV18	TRBJ1-5	TRBD1	CASSLKTGMNQPQHF	TGTGCCAGCTCACTGAAGACAGGGATGAATCAGCCCCAGCATTTT
NA	TRBV19	TRBJ1-5	NA	CASSKAGRHQPQHF	TGTGCCAGTAGTAAGGCAGGGAGGCATCAGCCCCAGCATTTT
NA	TRBV10-3	TRBJ2-1	TRBD2	CAISESSGGNSSYNEQFF	TGTGCCATCAGTGAGTCTAGCGGGGGCAACAGCTCCTACAATGAGCAGTTCTTC
NA	TRBV7-7	TRBJ1-6	NA	CASSHDLGSRMSEAPLHF	TGTGCCAGCAGCCACGATCTAGGGTCAAGAATGTCGGAGGCACCCCTCCACTTT
NA	TRBV28	TRBJ1-6	TRBD1	CASSRRGGQALGALHF	TGTGCCAGCAGTAGAAGAGGAGGACAGGCTCTGGGGGCCCTCCACTTT
NA	TRBV10-2	TRBJ1-5	NA	CASSGDSYYSNQPQHF	TGCGCCAGCAGTGGTGACAGCTACTATAGCAATCAGCCCCAGCATTTT
NA	TRBV7-9	TRBJ2-5	TRBD2	CASSSGDSGGPSQETQYF	TGTGCCAGCAGTTCAGGGGATAGCGGGGGTCCATCCCAAGAGACCCAGTACTTC
NA	TRBV2	TRBJ1-2	TRBD1	CATTDRGRSGYTF	TGTGCCACGACGGACAGGGGAAGAAGTGGCTACACCTTC
NA	TRBV19	TRBJ2-7	NA	CASSIDIGKIYEQYF	TGTGCCAGTAGTATAGATATCGGGAAGATTTACGAGCAGTACTTC
NA	TRBV18	TRBJ2-7	NA	CASSPGDLPYVEQYF	TGTGCCAGCTCCCCGGGGGACCTTCCCTACGTCGAGCAGTACTTC
once	TRBV5-6	TRBJ1-1	NA	CASSLGHLNTEAFF	TGTGCCAGCAGCTTGGGGCACCTGAACACTGAAGCTTTCTTT
NA	TRBV6-6	TRBJ1-3	NA	CASSDSGAYSGNTIYF	TGTGCCAGCAGCGATTCAGGGGCCTACTCTGGAAACACCATATATTTT
NA	TRBV9	TRBJ1-1	NA	CASSAHADSEAFF	TGTGCCAGCAGCGCCCATGCGGACTCTGAAGCTTTCTTT
NA	TRBV19	TRBJ1-5	NA	CASSPGLRNQPQHF	TGTGCCAGTAGTCCAGGGTTGCGCAATCAGCCCCAGCATTTT
few	TRBV27	TRBJ1-4	NA	CASSLQGGEKLFF	TGTGCCAGCAGTCTACAGGGTGGGGAAAAACTGTTTTTT
few	TRBV2	TRBJ1-5	TRBD1	CASSEVRTGDQPQHF	TGTGCCAGCAGTGAAGTGAGGACAGGGGATCAGCCCCAGCATTTT
NA	TRBV15	TRBJ1-1	TRBD1	CATSRDRANTEAFF	TGTGCCACCAGCAGGGACAGGGCGAACACTGAAGCTTTCTTT
once	TRBV5-1	TRBJ1-1	NA	CASSLDFSTEAFF	TGCGCCAGCAGCTTAGACTTCTCGACTGAAGCTTTCTTT
NA	TRBV5-6	TRBJ2-1	TRBD2	CASSYRTSGGAIPQIEQFF	TGTGCCAGCAGCTACCGGACTAGCGGGGGGGCTATCCCCCAAATTGAGCAGTTCTTC
NA	TRBV4-2	TRBJ1-2	NA	CASGTDSLSNYGYTF	TGTGCCAGCGGTACAGACAGCCTTTCTAACTATGGCTACACCTTC
NA	TRBV12-3/TRBV12-4	TRBJ2-5	NA	CASSLGGGTQYF	TGTGCCAGCAGTTTGGGTGGCGGGACCCAGTACTTC
NA	TRBV12-3/TRBV12-4	TRBJ2-2	NA	CASREGGAGELFF	TGTGCCAGCAGAGAGGGCGGCGCCGGGGAGCTGTTTTTT
NA	TRBV27	TRBJ1-1	NA	CASRTVTKENTEAFF	TGTGCCAGCAGGACTGTCACTAAGGAGAACACTGAAGCTTTCTTT
NA	TRBV2	TRBJ1-5	NA	CASSDGGGYQPQHF	TGTGCCAGCAGTGATGGGGGGGGTTATCAGCCCCAGCATTTT
NA	TRBV18	TRBJ1-5	TRBD1	CASSNRDRANQPQHF	TGTGCCAGCTCGAACCGGGACAGGGCCAATCAGCCCCAGCATTTT
NA	TRBV4-1	TRBJ2-4	NA	CASSQAGGNKNIQYF	TGCGCCAGCAGCCAAGCCGGGGGTAACAAAAACATTCAGTACTTC
NA	TRBV6-2/TRBV6-3	TRBJ2-1	TRBD2	CASSYSTSGGFNNEQFF	TGTGCCAGCAGTTACTCTACTAGCGGGGGGTTTAACAATGAGCAGTTCTTC
NA	TRBV19	TRBJ1-2	NA	CASSEGRSIYGYTF	TGTGCCAGTAGTGAAGGCCGGAGTATCTATGGCTACACCTTC
NA	TRBV18	TRBJ2-1	NA	CASSLYEQGDNEQFF	TGTGCCAGCTCCCTCTACGAGCAGGGCGACAATGAGCAGTTCTTC
NA	TRBV5-4	TRBJ2-7	NA	CASSLARYSYEQYF	TGTGCCAGCAGCTTAGCTAGATACTCCTACGAGCAGTACTTC
NA	TRBV29-1	TRBJ2-7	NA	CSARQGLSYEQYF	TGCAGCGCCCGTCAGGGCCTCTCCTACGAGCAGTACTTC
NA	TRBV30	TRBJ1-2	TRBD1	CAWRLTGFNGGYTF	TGTGCCTGGAGGTTGACAGGGTTCAATGGTGGCTACACCTTC
NA	TRBV9	TRBJ1-6	NA	CASSVGGASASYNSPLHF	TGTGCCAGCAGCGTGGGGGGGGCCAGCGCCTCCTATAATTCACCCCTCCACTTT
NA	TRBV20-1	TRBJ1-1	TRBD1	CSASPGQELEAFF	TGCAGTGCTAGTCCGGGACAGGAACTTGAAGCTTTCTTT
NA	TRBV6-5	TRBJ1-2	NA	CASSYSTRGGWYGYTF	TGTGCCAGCAGTTACTCAACAAGGGGGGGTTGGTATGGCTACACCTTC
NA	TRBV5-1	TRBJ2-2	NA	CASSPSGSNTGELFF	TGCGCCAGCAGTCCCTCGGGGTCGAACACCGGGGAGCTGTTTTTT
few	TRBV30	TRBJ2-7	NA	CAWSPGTARYEQYF	TGTGCCTGGAGTCCCGGGACTGCCCGTTACGAGCAGTACTTC
NA	TRBV5-1	TRBJ1-1	NA	CASSPQVNTEAFF	TGCGCCAGCAGCCCACAGGTGAACACTGAAGCTTTCTTT
NA	TRBV9	TRBJ1-6	NA	CASSSEGGSSYNSPLHF	TGTGCCAGCAGCTCAGAGGGAGGGAGCTCCTATAATTCACCCCTCCACTTT
NA	TRBV9	TRBJ1-3	TRBD1	CASSPWTGNGGNTIYF	TGTGCCAGCAGCCCCTGGACAGGGAACGGGGGAAACACCATATATTTT
NA	TRBV4-1	TRBJ1-3	NA	CASSQREISPSSGNTIYF	TGCGCCAGCAGCCAACGGGAAATTAGCCCGTCCTCTGGAAACACCATATATTTT